This is a list of T cell receptor beta chains from one sample in a study of blood T cells in healthy people across ages. TCRdb reprocessed the 5' RACE reads with MiXCR, giving one entry per CDR3 protein. The data show about 640,000 distinct CDR3 sequences, approximately 59% seen once. The sequenced sample consisted of blood. All receptors derive from a man between 60 and 70 years old in good health. CDR3s include the opening cysteine and the closing phenylalanine or tryptophan. A D gene is named only where the DNA matches it firmly. Expanded clones are given a class, and other clones once, few, many or no size at all.

d_call: -
v_call: TRBV7-2
j_call: TRBJ1-1
clone_size: -
cdr3_aa: CASSANRDPPMNTEAFF
cdr3_nt: TGTGCCAGCAGCGCCAACCGGGACCCCCCAATGAACACTGAAGCTTTCTTT

d_call: -
v_call: TRBV20-1
j_call: TRBJ1-2
clone_size: -
cdr3_aa: CSATGQGRLRGYTF
cdr3_nt: TGCAGTGCTACAGGGCAGGGCCGTTTGCGAGGCTACACCTTC

d_call: -
v_call: TRBV5-1
j_call: TRBJ2-7
clone_size: few
cdr3_aa: CASSLEAQTYEWQYF
cdr3_nt: TGCGCCAGCAGCTTGGAAGCTCAAACCTACGAGTGGCAGTACTTC

d_call: -
v_call: TRBV6-1
j_call: TRBJ2-7
clone_size: few
cdr3_aa: CASSERHRLEQYF
cdr3_nt: TGTGCCAGCAGTGAAAGGCACCGATTGGAGCAGTACTTC

d_call: -
v_call: TRBV28
j_call: TRBJ2-1
clone_size: many
cdr3_aa: CASSFGSGWDEQFF
cdr3_nt: TGTGCCAGCAGTTTTGGCTCGGGGTGGGATGAGCAGTTCTTC

d_call: -
v_call: TRBV5-1
j_call: TRBJ2-5
clone_size: -
cdr3_aa: CASSLGHREETQYF
cdr3_nt: TGCGCCAGCAGCTTGGGTCACAGGGAAGAGACCCAGTACTTC

d_call: -
v_call: TRBV29-1
j_call: TRBJ2-3
clone_size: -
cdr3_aa: CSVEPNRVVDGTQYF
cdr3_nt: TGCAGCGTTGAACCCAACAGGGTAGTGGATGGTACGCAGTATTTT

d_call: TRBD2
v_call: TRBV7-8
j_call: TRBJ2-7
clone_size: -
cdr3_aa: CASSLGLAGNNEQYF
cdr3_nt: TGTGCCAGCAGCTTAGGGCTAGCGGGGAACAATGAGCAGTACTTC

d_call: TRBD2
v_call: TRBV7-9
j_call: TRBJ2-1
clone_size: -
cdr3_aa: CASSSGRGSYNEQFF
cdr3_nt: TGTGCCAGCAGCTCCGGGAGGGGCTCCTACAATGAGCAGTTCTTC

d_call: -
v_call: TRBV5-1
j_call: TRBJ2-1
clone_size: few
cdr3_aa: CASSPRATGGEQFF
cdr3_nt: TGCGCCAGCAGCCCCAGGGCTACCGGGGGTGAGCAGTTCTTC

d_call: -
v_call: TRBV6-5
j_call: TRBJ2-1
clone_size: -
cdr3_aa: CASSYSMAGNPNEQFF
cdr3_nt: TGTGCCAGCAGTTACTCGATGGCGGGGAATCCCAATGAGCAGTTCTTC

d_call: -
v_call: TRBV18
j_call: TRBJ2-3
clone_size: once
cdr3_aa: CASSPGATRGTDTQYF
cdr3_nt: TGTGCCAGCTCACCTGGGGCAACCCGGGGCACAGATACGCAGTATTTT

d_call: TRBD2
v_call: TRBV29-1
j_call: TRBJ2-5
clone_size: -
cdr3_aa: CSVEGASGVQETQYF
cdr3_nt: TGCAGCGTTGAGGGGGCTAGCGGGGTCCAAGAGACCCAGTACTTC

d_call: -
v_call: TRBV20-1
j_call: TRBJ2-7
clone_size: few
cdr3_aa: CSASDSRSSYEQYF
cdr3_nt: TGCAGTGCATCAGACTCCAGGAGCTCCTACGAGCAGTACTTC